The present TCR beta chain was sequenced within a study of cytomegalovirus exposure and HLA in healthy donors (TCRdb year 2017). Background on the whole study: An earlier analysis of roughly 500 of the donors reported 250 to 350 Gb of sequence data and about 100 million unique TCR beta sequences from roughly 180 million T cells. Approximately 300 gigabases of sequencing data and tens of millions of unique TCR sequences were included in an early release covering several hundred HLA-typed donors. Among the 398 genotyped donors, approximately 76% belonged to the genetic ancestry cluster associated with self-reported Caucasian donors. The study aimed to test whether cataloging public T cell receptors could reveal signatures of past pathogen exposure. The study used immunosequencing to profile the T cell repertoires of 666 subjects and linked those repertoires to cytomegalovirus serostatus. Besides the first cohort of 666 subjects, a separate validation cohort made up of 95 to 150 different subjects was used. The study combined high-throughput TCR immunosequencing, statistical association of individual TCRs with disease status, and machine learning to predict cytomegalovirus infection status. A later analysis re-examined previously published TCR beta repertoires from more than 600 donors and added high-resolution HLA genotyping to investigate patterns of TCR occurrence. In the later analysis, no new phenotypic data were used to find candidate immune exposures; instead, reliance was placed on TCR beta sequences and their occurrence across donors. An earlier analysis of roughly 600 of the donors used high-throughput TCR beta sequencing to judge whether each TCR beta V gene segment behaved as functional or pseudogenic. Donor age, sex, ethnicity and CMV serostatus were collected together with the repertoire data. A later genetic analysis used genome-wide SNP genotypes for about 65% of the roughly 670 donors, treating that subset as a discovery cohort. All discovery cohort repertoires had been generated on a single sequencing platform. HLA typing covered class I and class II loci at four-digit resolution. Typing coverage differed by locus: A, B, C, DRB1 and DQB1 were typed in roughly 629-630 donors, DQA1 in 500 to 550, DPA1 in roughly 590, and DPB1 in 450 to 490. Because of strong linkage in the cohort, roughly five DR-DQ haplotypes were treated as single units for association and clustering. Among 398 genotyped donors of the cohort, an average of around 240,000 unique TCR beta nucleotide sequences were sequenced per donor, around 18% of them non-productive.

As encoded in the germline V gene (reference sequence), CDR1 is LNHDA while CDR2 is SQIVND. The CDR3, from cysteine to phenylalanine, totals 14 residues. Just CDR3 DNA is preserved here, 42 bases in frame from base 1. The V end gives up 7 bases and the J end 4 bases, leaving 6 bases in the junction not matched to a gene. Library generation was performed with the immunoSEQ multiplex PCR assay. For the multiplex PCR, a mixture combining 60 forward primers for TCR Vbeta segments and 13 reverse primers for TCR Jbeta segments was used. The CDR3 region of rearranged TCR beta genes was amplified from genomic DNA by a multiplex PCR assay. The Illumina HiSeq System was used to sequence the amplified TCR beta libraries as 87-base-pair reads. From the authors' description of their analysis: Across the roughly 600 repertoires, a later analysis counted 80 million or so unique TCR beta chains, approximately 10 million of which were shared by at least two donors. To remove PCR and sequencing errors, raw reads were error-corrected and collapsed into unique sequences using a nearest-neighbor algorithm that merged closely related sequences. To assign V, D and J gene segments, CDR3 sequences were aligned to IMGT reference sequences. For a sequence to be retained, a match of at least six nucleotides to both a V gene segment and a J gene segment was required. Rearrangements were called productive when the CDR3 lacked stop codons and stayed in frame with V and J; all others were non-productive. CDR3 was defined according to IMGT convention as the region running from the second conserved V-encoded cysteine to the conserved J-encoded phenylalanine. The earlier analysis of 500 to 600 of the donors excluded sequences that lacked an unambiguous match to a single V gene segment. In an earlier analysis of roughly 600 of the donors, a V segment was called functional when productive rearrangements were above 56.7%, and segregating when the standard deviation between donors exceeded 5%. To diagnose cytomegalovirus status from the catalog of TCR beta chain sequences, a statistical classification framework was built. A later analysis assigned V and J genes by comparing TCR nucleotide sequences with IMGT/GENE-DB human TR gene sequences. A later analysis assigned CDR3 sequences and most-parsimonious VDJ recombination scenarios with the TCRdist pipeline. A later analysis defined each TCR beta chain by its CDR3 amino acid sequence plus V-gene family, and excluded reads lacking a unique V-gene family. As a way to deal with suspected cross-contamination and a sequencing artifact, a later analysis dropped 450 to 600 nucleotide sequences that were highly shared and had low generation probability. In a later analysis, a clonal expansion index for each public chain was calculated from normalized within-repertoire ranks of inferred template counts. In a later analysis, generation probabilities were computed with a VDJ recombination model fitted to out-of-frame rearrangements, and the resulting probabilities were checked against IGoR. In a later analysis, hypergeometric tests were used to score TCR-TCR, TCR-HLA and TCR-CMV co-occurrence, with a repertoire-size bias correction applied to TCR pairs. In a later analysis, false discovery rates were estimated by permuting HLA or CMV assignments 20 times. In a later analysis, co-occurring TCRs were grouped using DBSCAN, and TCRdist sequence similarity was added for clustering within HLA-allele-positive subsets. Repertoires with fewer than 30,000 or more than 120,000 public chains, plus five repertoires with anomalous nucleotide sharing, were excluded from co-occurrence clustering. As stored in TCRdb, this immuneACCESS dataset retains in-frame rearrangements with V and J assigned. A fraction of the clones does not appear; measured against another copy, unresolved V genes explain less than half of the discrepancy, and the remainder lacks a known reason. V, J and clone size are taken as reported in that table, and D and trimming were inferred from the DNA itself. Present in this sample are 100,000 to 130,000 clones, 82% of which were seen just once. The ten largest clonotypes hold less than 3.5% of the sample.

The cohort comprised hundreds of healthy bone marrow donors. Cohort members were all nominally healthy when sampled, although unrecorded immune exposures were likely present. The donor tested CMV seropositive and was one of the 289 seropositive cohort members. Each donor provided a peripheral blood sample, and peripheral blood mononuclear cells were used for TCR beta sequencing. The Qiagen DNeasy Blood Extraction Kit was used to extract genomic DNA from the blood cell samples. Broader findings and caveats from the paper: A group of highly shared sequence variants was considered likely to be a technical artifact of the sequencing pipeline. In a later analysis, the rate of TCR association differed among HLA loci, with DRB1 alleles having the most associated TCRs and HLA-C alleles having the fewest. Because counts were too low, some 17 rarely observed V segments, including chromosome 9 orphons, were excluded from the earlier analysis of 587 of the donors. In vitro tests confirmed that a few of the cytomegalovirus-associated TCR beta chains recognize cytomegalovirus antigens. According to the authors, the approach could potentially be generalized to other disease states and immunological phenotypes. V-gene and J-gene trimming of TCR beta chains was associated with a missense DCLRE1C variant in a later genetic analysis, and the association was replicated in an independent cohort. Some IMGT-functional V segments, including TRBV6-2 and TRBV6-3, could not be distinguished by the 87-base-pair reads and were therefore excluded. Broadly in line with IMGT annotations, most TCR beta V segments showed up in productive rearrangements about 87% or about 30% of the time in an earlier analysis of 450 to 750 of the donors. A further reported finding was that TCR beta sequences accurately predicted the HLA-A and HLA-B alleles for most subjects in the first cohort. For the cohort, immune exposure information was limited to CMV serostatus. Specific HLA alleles were associated with about 17,000 TCR beta sequences at a false discovery rate of 0.05 in a later analysis. In both the original and validation cohorts, the classifier was reported to diagnose cytomegalovirus status with high specificity and sensitivity. Sequencing depth was assumed to be roughly uniform across donors in the presence/absence analyses, though that assumption may not hold. The cohort was sequenced for TCR beta chains only, and without alpha or paired-chain data the features that could be detected were limited. In the study, some 160 TCR beta chains were listed as associated with cytomegalovirus. Linkage disequilibrium might explain the correlated functional status among segregating V segments, but an unknown experimental factor could not be ruled out. Assigning TCR associations to individual alleles was difficult when HLA alleles, especially DR and DQ, strongly co-occurred. Most TCR sequences were observed very rarely across donors, whereas some public TCRs were present in many individuals. According to a later genetic analysis, donors in an Asian-associated ancestry cluster had fewer N-insertions in productive TCRs than the roughly 700-donor mean. A later analysis reported that several top co-occurrence clusters appeared linked to parvovirus B19, influenza, CMV and Epstein-Barr virus. Most CMV-associated TCR beta chains appeared to be HLA-restricted in a later analysis, and the HLA associations seemed to be driven largely by CMV exposure. Because HLA typing was missing for some donors at each locus, association tests included only the typed subset. A later analysis found that HLA-associated TCR beta chains were more clonally expanded and had lower generation probabilities than equally common non-associated chains.

A remark on this clone: Which antigen it targets is not known. Base qualities are not at hand, and no much larger clone is one base apart.

The receptor was derived from a man in his thirties or forties in good health and CMV-seropositive. The sample consisted of PBMCs. Rearrangement joined TRBV19 to TRBJ1-2; the junction holds 10 bases that match TRBD1. The CDR3: CASTFGQGVYGYTF. The base sequence is TGTGCCAGTACCTTCGGACAGGGGGTCTATGGCTACACCTTC.